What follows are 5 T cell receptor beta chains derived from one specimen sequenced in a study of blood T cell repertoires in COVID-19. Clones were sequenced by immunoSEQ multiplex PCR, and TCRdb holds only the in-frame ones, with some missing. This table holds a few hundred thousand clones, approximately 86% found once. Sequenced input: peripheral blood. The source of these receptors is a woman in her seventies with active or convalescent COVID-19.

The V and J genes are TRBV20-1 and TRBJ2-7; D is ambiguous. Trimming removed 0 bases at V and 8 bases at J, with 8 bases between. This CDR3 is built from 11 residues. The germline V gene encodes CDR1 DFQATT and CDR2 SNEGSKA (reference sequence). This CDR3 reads CSARDQAKQYF. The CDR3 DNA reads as TGCAGTGCTAGAGATCAAGCAAAGCAGTACTTC.

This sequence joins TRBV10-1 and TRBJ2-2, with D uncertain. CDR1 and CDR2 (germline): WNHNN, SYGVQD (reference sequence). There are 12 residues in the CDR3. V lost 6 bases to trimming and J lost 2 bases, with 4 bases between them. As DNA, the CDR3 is TGCGCCAGCAGAGCCAACACCGGGGAGCTGTTTTTT. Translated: CASRANTGELFF.

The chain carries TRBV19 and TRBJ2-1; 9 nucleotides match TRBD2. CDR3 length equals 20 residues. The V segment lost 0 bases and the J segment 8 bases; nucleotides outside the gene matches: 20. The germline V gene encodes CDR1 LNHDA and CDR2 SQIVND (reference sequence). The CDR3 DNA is TGTGCCAGTAGTATAGAGTCTAGCGGGGCCTCCTGGGGGGTTTTGGATGAGCAGTTCTTC. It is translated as CASSIESSGASWGVLDEQFF. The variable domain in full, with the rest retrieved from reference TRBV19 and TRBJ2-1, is DGGITQSPKYLFRKEGQNVTLSCEQNLNHDAMYWYRQDPGQGLRLIYYSQIVNDFQKGDIAEGYSVSREKKESFPLTVTSAQKNPTAFYLCASSIESSGASWGVLDEQFFGPGTRLTVL.

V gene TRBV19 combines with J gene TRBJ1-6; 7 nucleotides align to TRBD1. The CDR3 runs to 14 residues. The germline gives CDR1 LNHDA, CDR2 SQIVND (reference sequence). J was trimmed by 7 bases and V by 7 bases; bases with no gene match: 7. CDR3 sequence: CASTARQGNSPLHF. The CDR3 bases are TGTGCCAGTACCGCGAGACAGGGAAATTCACCCCTCCACTTT.

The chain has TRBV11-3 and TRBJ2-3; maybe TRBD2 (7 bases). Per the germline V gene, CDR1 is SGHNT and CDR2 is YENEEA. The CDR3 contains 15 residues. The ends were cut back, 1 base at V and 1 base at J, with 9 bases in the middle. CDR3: CASSLGGGRTDTQYF. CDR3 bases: TGTGCCAGCAGCTTAGGGGGGGGGCGCACAGATACGCAGTATTTT.